The rows below give T cell receptor beta chains drawn from one sample of a study of T cell repertoires in cytomegalovirus infection. TCRdb redid the calling of the reads with MiXCR, one entry per CDR3 protein. The sample gives more than 400,000 distinct CDR3 sequences, around 27% of which show up once; less than 15% is in the top ten. Sequences were obtained from PBMCs. All receptors derive from a human donor in good health (CMV status not recorded). Some clones in this sample may be carry-over from other donors' samples. CDR3s include the opening cysteine and the closing phenylalanine or tryptophan. The order of the fields is J gene, D gene, V gene, clone size, CDR3 DNA, CDR3 protein. A D gene is named only where the DNA matches it firmly. Where a row states a size, it is once, few, many or the class of an expanded clone; other rows omit it.

TRBJ2-3,.,TRBV12-3/TRBV12-4,many,TGTGCCAGCAGTCACTCACGTCCTAGCACAGATACGCAGTATTTT,CASSHSRPSTDTQYF
TRBJ1-1,.,TRBV7-2,.,TGTGCCAGCAGCTTTACGGGGGGGATCACTGAAGCTTTCTTT,CASSFTGGITEAFF
TRBJ2-2,TRBD1,TRBV5-8,.,TGTGCCAGCAGGGACTGGACAGGGGAAGGCGCCGGGGAGCTGTTTTTT,CASRDWTGEGAGELFF
TRBJ1-1,TRBD1,TRBV12-3/TRBV12-4,few,TGTGCCAGCATAGCAGGGGACAGAGCTTCAATTGAAGCTTTCTTT,CASIAGDRASIEAFF
TRBJ1-2,TRBD1,TRBV19,few,TGTGCCAGTAGGGGGTACAGGGGCCCGTACTATGGCTACACCTTC,CASRGYRGPYYGYTF
TRBJ1-5,.,TRBV12-3/TRBV12-4,.,TGTGCCAGCAGTTTATCCCCCCTCGACAGAGTAAATCAGCCCCAGCATTTT,CASSLSPLDRVNQPQHF
TRBJ1-5,TRBD1,TRBV12-3/TRBV12-4,few,TGTGCCAGCAGTCGGACAGGCGAATCAGCCCAGCCCCAGCATTTT,CASSRTGESAQPQHF
TRBJ2-7,.,TRBV6-5,few,TGTGCCAGCAGTTACTCCTACAGGGCCGACTACGAGCAGTACTTC,CASSYSYRADYEQYF
TRBJ2-4,TRBD1,TRBV7-2,few,TGTGCCAGCAGCTTGGAAGAGGACAGGCGACTCGGCATTCAGTACTTC,CASSLEEDRRLGIQYF
TRBJ1-1,TRBD1,TRBV7-2,many,TGTGCCAGCAGCCTGGACAGGCTATTCACTGAAGCTTTCTTT,CASSLDRLFTEAFF
TRBJ2-7,TRBD1,TRBV18,.,TGTGCCAGCTCACCCCAGTTGAGGACAGGGGGCCTCTCCTACGAGCAGTACTTC,CASSPQLRTGGLSYEQYF
TRBJ1-1,TRBD1,TRBV7-3,many,TGTGCCAGCAGCTTAAACCCCTTCCTACAGGGGTCGGACACTGAAGCTTTCTTT,CASSLNPFLQGSDTEAFF
TRBJ1-5,TRBD1,TRBV6-6,.,TGTGCCAGCACGGACAGGGGACAGGGAGGACAGCCCCAGCATTTT,CASTDRGQGGQPQHF
TRBJ2-3,.,TRBV12-3/TRBV12-4,.,TGTGCCAGCAGTTTTGCCCTCGCTACGCAGTATTTT,CASSFALATQYF
TRBJ2-5,.,TRBV6-2/TRBV6-3,once,TGTGCCAGCAGTTTCGACAGCGGGACCCAGTACTTC,CASSFDSGTQYF
TRBJ2-2,.,TRBV27,.,TGTGCCAGCAGACCTCTTCCTACCGGGGAGCTGTTTTTT,CASRPLPTGELFF
TRBJ1-1,TRBD1,TRBV12-3/TRBV12-4,large,TGTGCCAGCAGTTTCGGGGGACAGGGGACTGAAGCTTTCTTT,CASSFGGQGTEAFF
TRBJ2-7,TRBD2,TRBV28,.,TGTGCCAGCACCCAACTAGCGGGACACATGTACGAGCAGTACTTC,CASTQLAGHMYEQYF
TRBJ2-1,TRBD2,TRBV7-8,few,TGTGCCACTCGACTAGCGGAATTAGGTGGTGAGCAGTTCTTC,CATRLAELGGEQFF
TRBJ2-7,.,TRBV7-2,few,TGTGCCAGCAGCTTAGGGGCAGGGAGCTCCTACGAGCAGTACTTC,CASSLGAGSSYEQYF
TRBJ1-5,.,TRBV2,few,TGTGCCAGCAGCGCTCGCACAGTTAGCAATCAGCCCCAGCATTTT,CASSARTVSNQPQHF
TRBJ2-7,TRBD1,TRBV7-2,many,TGTGCCAGCAGCTCCTACAGGGGAAGCTCCTACGAGCAGTACTTC,CASSSYRGSSYEQYF
TRBJ2-1,.,TRBV19,.,TGTGCCAGTAGCCGCGGGGACCATAGGTACAATGAGCAGTTCTTC,CASSRGDHRYNEQFF
TRBJ2-5,.,TRBV6-2/TRBV6-3,.,TGTGCCAGCAACCAAGCGGAGGTAGAGACCCAGTACTTC,CASNQAEVETQYF
TRBJ2-7,.,TRBV29-1,.,TGCAGCGTTGTGTTTACGGGGGCCGAGCAGTACTTC,CSVVFTGAEQYF
TRBJ2-1,.,TRBV7-2,.,TGTGCCAGCCTACAGAGCCTCTACAATGAGCAGTTCTTC,CASLQSLYNEQFF
TRBJ1-5,.,TRBV7-2,many,TGTGCCAGCAGCTCGACAGCTGCGCCGGATCAGCCCCAGCATTTT,CASSSTAAPDQPQHF
TRBJ1-1,TRBD1,TRBV7-2,many,TGTGCCAGCAGCCAAGAGACAGGGATGGGGGACACTGAAGCTTTCTTT,CASSQETGMGDTEAFF
TRBJ2-1,.,TRBV7-2,many,TGTGCCAGCAGCTGGCGTCGGAAATTTACCTACAATGAGCAGTTCTTC,CASSWRRKFTYNEQFF
TRBJ2-5,TRBD2,TRBV7-2,.,TGTGCCAGCAGGAGCTGGGGACTAGCGTCGGAGACCCAGTACTTC,CASRSWGLASETQYF
TRBJ1-2,.,TRBV5-1,few,TGCGCCAGCAGCCCACAAGGACAGCTCTATGGCTACACCTTC,CASSPQGQLYGYTF
TRBJ2-6,.,TRBV7-2,many,TGTGCCAGCAGCCCCACCGGGATGATGGACTCTGGGGCCAACGTCCTGACTTTC,CASSPTGMMDSGANVLTF
TRBJ2-1,.,TRBV6-5,.,TGTGCCAGCAGTTACTCCCCACAGGGAGTAGCCTACAATGAGCAGTTCTTC,CASSYSPQGVAYNEQFF
TRBJ1-1,.,TRBV4-1,few,TGCGCCAGCAGCCAAGATGGGAGAAAGGGTCGCATGAACACTGAAGCTTTCTTT,CASSQDGRKGRMNTEAFF
TRBJ1-5,.,TRBV5-1,.,TGCGCCAGCAGTCAAGGGGGGAATAGCAATCAGCCCCAGCATTTT,CASSQGGNSNQPQHF
TRBJ1-4,.,TRBV4-1,few,TGCGCCAGCAGTCTCATTCCAACTAATGAAAAACTGTTTTTT,CASSLIPTNEKLFF
TRBJ2-7,TRBD2,TRBV6-5,once,TGTGCCAGCAGTTACACTCATAGCGGGAGAACCTACGAGCAGTACTTC,CASSYTHSGRTYEQYF
TRBJ2-1,TRBD1,TRBV12-5,few,TGTGCTAGTGGTCCGACCTTAGGACAGGGGAGGGGAAATGAGCAGTTCTTC,CASGPTLGQGRGNEQFF
TRBJ2-7,TRBD1,TRBV5-4,many,TGTGCCAGCAGCTTGGGCAGGGGGTCGCACGAGCAGTACTTC,CASSLGRGSHEQYF
TRBJ2-1,TRBD2,TRBV7-2,few,TGTGCCAGCAGCCCACAGAACATCGCGGGAGGGCCTTACAATGAGCAGTTCTTC,CASSPQNIAGGPYNEQFF
TRBJ2-5,TRBD2,TRBV7-2,few,TGTGCCAGCAGCTGGGGCACAGCGGGAGAAGAGACCCAGTACTTC,CASSWGTAGEETQYF
TRBJ1-2,.,TRBV12-3/TRBV12-4,many,TGTGCCAGCAGCCCCGGCGACAGGTTCACAACTAACTATGGCTACACCTTC,CASSPGDRFTTNYGYTF
TRBJ1-1,TRBD1,TRBV7-2,many,TGTGCCAGCAGCACGTACAGGGGTGAAGCTTTCTTT,CASSTYRGEAFF
TRBJ2-1,TRBD2,TRBV19,.,TGTGCCAGTAGTATAGGCCGACTAGCGAGCTCCTACAATGAGCAGTTCTTC,CASSIGRLASSYNEQFF
TRBJ2-2,TRBD1,TRBV7-2,.,TGTGCCAGCAGCTTAGTACCGGGACAGGGGGGCGGGGAGCTGTTTTTT,CASSLVPGQGGGELFF
TRBJ2-5,TRBD2,TRBV19,few,TGTGCCAGTAGTATAGGAGCGGGAGGATACGAGACCCAGTACTTC,CASSIGAGGYETQYF
TRBJ2-2,.,TRBV5-4,.,TGTGCCAGCAGCTTGGCTCTTACGAACACCGGGGAGCTGTTTTTT,CASSLALTNTGELFF
TRBJ1-3,.,TRBV30,.,TGTGCCTGGAGTGTACCCGCAGGGGTCAACACCATATATTTT,CAWSVPAGVNTIYF
TRBJ2-2,.,TRBV5-4,.,TGTGCCAGCAGCCCCCCGCGGACAGGGAGGGTTGGTGGCACCGGGGAGCTGTTTTTT,CASSPPRTGRVGGTGELFF